A single sample gave rise to the 12 T cell receptor beta chains below, sequenced in a study of beta chain features in type 1 diabetes. Sequenced material consisted of expressed TCRB transcripts (all of the isolated RNA was reverse transcribed). Sequenced by immunoSEQ multiplex PCR; TCRdb stores in-frame clones only, minus some. The sample consists of about 270,000 clones, 13% to 15% of them appearing once. Sample: naive CD4+ T cells from blood. These receptors came from a woman between 35 and 50 years old in good health.

The J gene is TRBJ2-3, the V gene TRBV6-5, with TRBD2 identical over 11 bases. V was pared by 6 bases and J by 6 bases, with 8 bases of the junction left unmatched. CDR1 is MNHEY and CDR2 is SVGAGI in the germline V gene. The CDR3 has 15 amino acids. Written as DNA, the CDR3 is TGTGCCAGCAGAACTAGCGGGGGATCCCGGGATACGCAGTATTTT. This sequence encodes CASRTSGGSRDTQYF.

In its sample, this clone was seen once. This rearrangement joins TRBV19 to TRBJ1-6, with 11 bases matching TRBD1. The CDR3 has 13 residues. The germline V gene has CDR1 LNHDA and CDR2 SQIVND (reference sequence). The J segment lost 7 bases and the V segment lost 10 bases, leaving 3 bases of the junction unmatched. DNA of the CDR3: TGTGCCACCCGGGACAGGGGGAATTCACCCCTCCACTTT. Encoded protein: CATRDRGNSPLHF.

The chain employs TRBV15 and TRBJ1-1; 7 nucleotides align to TRBD1. Unmatched junction bases numbered 6, after V lost 1 base and J lost 1 base. CDR3 length: 16 amino acids. Germline V gene lookup returns CDR1 LNHNV and CDR2 YYDKDF (reference sequence). In DNA form, the CDR3 reads TGTGCCACCAGCAGAGCGACAGGGCTGGGGAACACTGAAGCTTTCTTT. It encodes CATSRATGLGNTEAFF.

Only a few counts were recorded for this clone. CDR3 protein: CASSQDRGTDYEQYF. CDR3 sequence (DNA): TGCGCCAGCAGCCAAGATCGGGGGACAGATTACGAGCAGTACTTC. The chain carries TRBV4-1 and TRBJ2-7; a possible D gene is TRBD1 (7 bases). The CDR3 sequence is 15 residues long. In germline, CDR1 is MGHRA, CDR2 YSYEKL. Between the trimmed V and J ends, which lost 0 bases and 4 bases, there was a span of 13 bases.

The chain has TRBV9 and TRBJ2-7; D is perhaps TRBD2 (7 bases). Per the germline V gene, CDR1 is SGDLS and CDR2 is YYNGEE. V lost 4 bases, J lost 2 bases, and 16 bases lay in between. The CDR3 runs to 15 residues. The DNA for the CDR3 is TGTGCCAGCAGCCCGAGAGGGGGGGGGACCTACGAGCAGTACTTC. Amino acid sequence: CASSPRGGGTYEQYF.

This clone showed up many times. This chain connects TRBV4-3 to TRBJ2-1; D possibly corresponds to TRBD2 (5 bases). V shed 2 bases and J shed 10 bases, with 12 bases lying between them. Germline V lookup: CDR1 LGHNA, CDR2 YSLEER. This CDR3 comprises 13 residues. The CDR3 nucleotides are TGCGCCAGCAGCCAACACGAGCGGTTAGAGCAGTTCTTC. Amino acid sequence: CASSQHERLEQFF.

The chain joins TRBV27 to TRBJ2-2; 10 nucleotides line up with TRBD2. The CDR3 consists of 16 residues. Unmatched junction bases numbered 6, after V lost 3 bases and J lost 5 bases. Germline V gene sequence: CDR1 MNHEY, CDR2 SMNVEV (reference sequence). The chain's CDR3 is CASSFLLAGFTGELFF. The CDR3 nucleotides read TGTGCCAGCAGTTTTCTACTAGCGGGGTTTACCGGGGAGCTGTTTTTT.

This chain joins TRBV18 and TRBJ2-7, with 8 bases that match TRBD2. The length of the CDR3 is 16 residues. Germline V gene lookup returns CDR1 KGHSH and CDR2 LQKENI. V shed 0 bases and J 2 bases; nucleotides not matched to a gene: 6. The chain's CDR3 is CASSPPSAGGPYEQYF. The CDR3 nucleotides are TGTGCCAGCTCACCACCCTCGGCGGGGGGCCCCTACGAGCAGTACTTC. The full variable domain, in which reference TRBV18 and TRBJ2-7 provide the parts outside the CDR3, is NAGVMQNPRHLVRRRGQEARLRCSPMKGHSHVYWYRQLPEEGLKFMVYLQKENIIDESGMPKERFSAEFPKEGPSILRIQQVVRGDSAAYFCASSPPSAGGPYEQYFGPGTRLTVT.

The chain combines TRBV5-1 with TRBJ1-1; TRBD1 agrees at 7 bases. Per the germline V gene, CDR1 is SGHRS and CDR2 is YFSETQ. V shed 4 bases, J shed 1 base, and the junction held 16 bases outside the gene matches. The CDR3 is made up of 18 amino acids. CDR3 DNA: TGCGCCAGCAGCCTTCAGCCGGGACAGACAATAAGGAACACTGAAGCTTTCTTT. Amino acid sequence: CASSLQPGQTIRNTEAFF.

The rearrangement joins TRBV2 to TRBJ2-7; maybe TRBD1 (5 bases). This CDR3 is 14 amino acids long. Between the trimmed V and J ends, which lost 1 base and 5 bases, there was a span of 12 bases. Germline V gene sequence: CDR1 SNHLY, CDR2 FYNNEI. The CDR3 region is CASSEEQGSDEQYF. The CDR3 DNA reads TGTGCCAGCAGTGAAGAGCAGGGCAGCGACGAGCAGTACTTC.

In this sample, this clone turned up a few times. The chain combines TRBV7-2 with TRBJ2-5; 10 nucleotides line up with TRBD2. In germline, CDR1 is SGHTA, CDR2 FQGNSA. V lost 0 bases and J lost 0; bases outside the gene matches: 4. The length of the CDR3 is 17 residues. CDR3 DNA sequence: TGTGCCAGCAGCTTAGCGCAGCGGGGGGGCAACCAAGAGACCCAGTACTTC. Translating it yields CASSLAQRGGNQETQYF.

This clone appeared a few times. The rearrangement uses TRBV19 and TRBJ1-1, with D maybe TRBD1 (5 bases). The V end was cut by 5 bases, the J end by 0 bases, with 10 bases between. Germline assignment: CDR1 LNHDA and CDR2 SQIVND (reference sequence). There are 14 residues in the CDR3. CDR3 in DNA: TGTGCCAGTAGTTTAAGGGGAATGAACACTGAAGCTTTCTTT. This sequence encodes CASSLRGMNTEAFF. Full variable domain (outside the CDR3, taken from reference TRBV19 and TRBJ1-1): DGGITQSPKYLFRKEGQNVTLSCEQNLNHDAMYWYRQDPGQGLRLIYYSQIVNDFQKGDIAEGYSVSREKKESFPLTVTSAQKNPTAFYLCASSLRGMNTEAFFGQGTRLTVV.